These 2 T cell receptor beta chains originate from one sample sequenced in a study of T cell responses to AZD1222 COVID-19 vaccine. TCRdb keeps only in-frame clones here, not all; method: immunoSEQ multiplex PCR. The top ten hold about 3.8% of the sample, which has 130,000 to 150,000 clones, roughly four fifths seen once. Sequenced here: peripheral blood, sampled on day 0 of MenACWY control vaccination. Source of these receptors: an adult in good health.

The gene calls are TRBV9 and TRBJ1-3; tentative D call: TRBD1 (6 bases). This CDR3 is built from 19 residues. Germline V lookup: CDR1 SGDLS, CDR2 YYNGEE. The V end lost 4 bases, the J end lost 4 bases, and 27 bases lay between the germline ends. CDR3: CASSSSTVGWGARGNTIYF. The DNA of the CDR3 is TGTGCCAGCAGCTCGAGTACCGTGGGTTGGGGGGCGAGAGGAAACACCATATATTTT.

V and J are TRBV6-1 and TRBJ1-6; D is unclear. Germline values: CDR1 MNHNS, CDR2 SASEGT. This CDR3 has 18 amino acids. V was pared by 4 bases and J by 0 bases, with 16 bases between. As DNA, the CDR3 is TGTGCCAGCAGTGGCCGGGCCCCGGAGGTCTCCTATAATTCACCCCTCCACTTT. This gives the protein CASSGRAPEVSYNSPLHF.